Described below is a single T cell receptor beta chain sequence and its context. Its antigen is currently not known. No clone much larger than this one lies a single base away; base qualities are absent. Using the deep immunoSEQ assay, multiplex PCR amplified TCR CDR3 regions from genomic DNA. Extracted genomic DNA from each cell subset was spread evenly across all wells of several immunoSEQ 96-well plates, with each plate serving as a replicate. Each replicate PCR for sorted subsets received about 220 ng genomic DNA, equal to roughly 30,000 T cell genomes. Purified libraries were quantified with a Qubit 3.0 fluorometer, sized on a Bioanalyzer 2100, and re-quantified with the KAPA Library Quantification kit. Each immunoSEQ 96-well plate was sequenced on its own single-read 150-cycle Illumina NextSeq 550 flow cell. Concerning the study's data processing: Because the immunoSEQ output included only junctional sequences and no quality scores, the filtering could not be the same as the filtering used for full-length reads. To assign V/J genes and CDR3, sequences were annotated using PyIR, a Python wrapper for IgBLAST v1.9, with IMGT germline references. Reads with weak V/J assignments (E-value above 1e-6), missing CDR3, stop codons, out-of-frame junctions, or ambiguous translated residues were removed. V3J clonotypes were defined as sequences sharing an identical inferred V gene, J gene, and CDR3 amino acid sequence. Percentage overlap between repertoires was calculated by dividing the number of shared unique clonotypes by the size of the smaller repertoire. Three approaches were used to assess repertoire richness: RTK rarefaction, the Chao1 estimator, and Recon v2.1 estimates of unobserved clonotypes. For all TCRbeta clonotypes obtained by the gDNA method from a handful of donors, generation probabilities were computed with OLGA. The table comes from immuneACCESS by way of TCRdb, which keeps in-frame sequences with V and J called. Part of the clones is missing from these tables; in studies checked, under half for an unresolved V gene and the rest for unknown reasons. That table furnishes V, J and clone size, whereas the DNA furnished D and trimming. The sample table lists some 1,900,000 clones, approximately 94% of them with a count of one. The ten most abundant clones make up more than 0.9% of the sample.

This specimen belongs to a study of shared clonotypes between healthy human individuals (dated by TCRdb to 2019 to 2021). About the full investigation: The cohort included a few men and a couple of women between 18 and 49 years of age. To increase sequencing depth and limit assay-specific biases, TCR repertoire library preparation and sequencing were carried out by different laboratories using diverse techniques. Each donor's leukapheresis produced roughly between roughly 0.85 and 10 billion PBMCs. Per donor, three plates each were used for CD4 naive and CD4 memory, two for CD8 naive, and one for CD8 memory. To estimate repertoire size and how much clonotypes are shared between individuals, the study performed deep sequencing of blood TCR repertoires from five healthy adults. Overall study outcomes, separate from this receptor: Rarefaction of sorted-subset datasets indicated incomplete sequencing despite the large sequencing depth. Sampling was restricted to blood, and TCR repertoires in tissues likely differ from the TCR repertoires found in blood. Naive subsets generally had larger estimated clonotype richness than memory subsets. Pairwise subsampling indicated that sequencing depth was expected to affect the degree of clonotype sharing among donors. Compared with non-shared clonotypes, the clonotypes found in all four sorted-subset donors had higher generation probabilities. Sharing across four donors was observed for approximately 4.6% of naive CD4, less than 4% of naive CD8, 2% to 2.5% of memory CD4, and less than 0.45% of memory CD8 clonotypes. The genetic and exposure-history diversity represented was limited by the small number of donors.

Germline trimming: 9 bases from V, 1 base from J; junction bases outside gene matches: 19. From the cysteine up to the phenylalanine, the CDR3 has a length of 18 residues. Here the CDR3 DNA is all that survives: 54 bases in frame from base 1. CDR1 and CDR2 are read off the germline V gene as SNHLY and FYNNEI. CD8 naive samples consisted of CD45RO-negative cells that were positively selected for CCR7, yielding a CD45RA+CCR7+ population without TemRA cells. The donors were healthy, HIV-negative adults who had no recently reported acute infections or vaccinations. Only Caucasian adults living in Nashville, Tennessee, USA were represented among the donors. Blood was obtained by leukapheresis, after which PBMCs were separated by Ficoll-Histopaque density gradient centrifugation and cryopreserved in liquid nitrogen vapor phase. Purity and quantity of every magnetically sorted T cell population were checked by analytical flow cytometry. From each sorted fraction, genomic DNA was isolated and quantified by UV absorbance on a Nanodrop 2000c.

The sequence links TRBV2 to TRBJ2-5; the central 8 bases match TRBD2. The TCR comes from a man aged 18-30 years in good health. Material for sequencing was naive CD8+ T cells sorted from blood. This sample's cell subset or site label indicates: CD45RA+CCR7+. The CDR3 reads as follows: CASLSAGAVVRGQETQYF. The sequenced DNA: TGTGCCAGTCTTTCAGCGGGGGCCGTGGTTCGAGGCCAAGAGACCCAGTACTTC.